The TCR beta chain under discussion was sequenced for a study of cytomegalovirus exposure and HLA in healthy donors. Primers: 60 Vbeta forward and 13 Jbeta reverse. The protocol was immunoSEQ multiplex PCR, while the TCRdb copy is restricted to in-frame clones and leaves out a portion. The sample holds around 160,000 clones; roughly 79% are singletons and the top ten take roughly an eighth. This clone was seen more than once but under ten times. Distinct nucleotide sequences in the sample also encode this CDR3. The receptor comes from a man aged 50-60 years in good health and CMV-seropositive. Sample: PBMCs.

CDR3 residues: CASRRGGQQPQHF. CDR3 coding DNA: TGTGCCAGCAGGAGGGGGGGTCAGCAGCCCCAGCATTTT. The chain has TRBV28 and TRBJ1-5, with a possible D match to TRBD1 (6 bases). V lost 6 bases and J 7 bases, leaving 13 bases between the germline ends. Germline CDR1 and CDR2: MDHEN and SYDVKM. This CDR3 contains 13 residues.